The clone carrying this TCR beta chain was detected many times. Its antigen is still unknown. MiXCR was run by TCRdb on the multiplex PCR reads, yielding one entry per CDR3 protein. The repertoire holds approximately 230,000 distinct CDR3 sequences, with approximately 36% as singletons. This CDR3 spans 19 amino acids. V gave up 5 bases and J gave up 0 bases; unmatched junction bases: 9. Axillary draining lymph nodes of breast cancer patients supplied the node samples. The data were taken from a study of breast tumors, draining lymph nodes, adjacent tissues. Study-wide results and caveats: The data were judged consistent with most tumor T cells coming from lymph node and expanding in tumor.

Material for sequencing was axillary lymph node tissue. This receptor was identified in a female donor with breast cancer. Some clones in this sample may be carry-over from other donors' samples. The chain uses TRBV12-3 or TRBV12-4 and TRBJ2-6, with 11 bases aligning to TRBD1. CDR3 sequence (DNA): TGTGCCAGCAGTCCTCAAACCGGGACAGGGGGCTCTGGGGCCAACGTCCTGACTTTC. Amino acids: CASSPQTGTGGSGANVLTF.